This T cell receptor (beta chain) was captured in a study of blood T cells in healthy people across ages (dated by TCRdb to about 2015). In terms of the full investigation: Template switching captured roughly one uniquely barcoded TCR beta cDNA molecule per two T cells in model experiments. For two donors (one aged 18 to 30 and one aged 80 or older), the study analyzed two additional independent replicas of 1 million unique cDNA reads from the same blood draw. To avoid experimental bias, donors of different ages were spread randomly across the sequencing lanes. Donors were grouped into four age groups: young (average roughly 17 years), middle-aged (over 35), aged (about 60) and long-lived (around 80). To track age-related changes in TCR beta repertoire diversity, the study relied on deep sequencing normalized with unique cDNA molecular identifiers.

Preparation of the library involved 5' RACE. The sequencer listed for this sample is Illumina HiSeq 2500. A second PCR of about 7 to 12 cycles was run with a J-beta primer mix and a sample-barcoded 5' primer. A template-switch 5' adaptor carrying 12 random nucleotides introduced a unique molecular identifier onto each TCR beta cDNA molecule. Each sample yielded at least 2.5 million CDR3-containing paired-end reads. The Mint cDNA synthesis kit, primed by a TRBC-specific oligonucleotide, was used to synthesize first-strand cDNA from all RNA. All cDNA was treated with uracil-DNA glycosylase and then went through a first 18-cycle PCR with the universal primers M1SS and BC2_uni_R. Concerning the study's data processing: For normalization, 1 million high-quality reads were randomly selected from each sample, with every read carrying a distinct molecular identifier. Instead of being binned into consensus sequences, reads that shared molecular identifiers were thrown out. MiTCR, run with a Q25 quality threshold and the strictest error-elimination algorithm, handled CDR3 identification, clonotype clustering and error correction. Lower-bound total TCR beta diversity was estimated with a nonparametric unseen species model using Euler transformation. TCRdb cleaned the public reads at Q25 with fastp, built clones with MiXCR and kept in-frame beta chains. Every distinct CDR3 protein forms one entry, paired with its most common genes and DNA. The V and J calls and clone size are TCRdb's, not the authors'. The sample table records 600,000 to 800,000 distinct CDR3 sequences; approximately 52% of these occur just once. In total, the top ten clones hold approximately 15% of the sample.

At the junction V is shortened by 2 bases and J by 5 bases, with 19 bases in between. Reading from cysteine to phenylalanine, the CDR3 counts 17 amino acids. CDR3 DNA only is kept here, 51 bases in frame from base 1. The germline V gene encodes CDR1 MDHEN and CDR2 SYDVKM. Paper-wide results and their limitations: Compared with the aged group, more naive CD4+ T cells, fewer expanded clones and increased TCR diversity were shown by the long-lived group, suggesting age selection. Because the CMV infection status of the donors was unknown, age-related changes in expanded clonotypes may potentially have been confounded. Estimates of total diversity based on one million sequenced T cells were regarded as lower bounds and as underestimates. There was a strong correlation between observed TCR beta diversity and the percentage of naive T cells measured by flow cytometry. Since profiling was done on bulk unsorted PBMCs, naive and antigen-experienced compartments could not be conclusively compared. As age increased, observed TCR beta diversity per million T cells dropped in a roughly linear way, and a significant reduction was already evident by age roughly 40.

About this clonotype itself: Which antigen it targets is not known. No much larger clone is present one base from it, and per-base qualities are unavailable.

Donors were approximately 42 systemically healthy Caucasian individuals from Russia aged roughly 6 to 90 years. Approximately 9 milliliters of peripheral blood were collected from each donor into EDTA-treated Vacutainer tubes. PBMCs were isolated by Ficoll-Paque density-gradient centrifugation, with at least 7 million obtained per sample. Trizol reagent was used to extract total RNA from PBMCs, with at least 5 micrograms per sample. Naive CD45RAhigh/CD27high T cell percentages were measured by flow cytometry on a PBMC aliquot from every donor. The rearranged segments are TRBV28 and TRBJ2-1; the D gene is perhaps TRBD1 or TRBD2, each of them matching over 6 bases. Specimen: blood. The source is a woman older than 75 in good health. CDR3 region: CASSLGSGRGLHNEQFF. In nucleotide form, the sequence is TGTGCCAGCAGTTTAGGGTCTGGCAGGGGACTTCACAATGAGCAGTTCTTC.